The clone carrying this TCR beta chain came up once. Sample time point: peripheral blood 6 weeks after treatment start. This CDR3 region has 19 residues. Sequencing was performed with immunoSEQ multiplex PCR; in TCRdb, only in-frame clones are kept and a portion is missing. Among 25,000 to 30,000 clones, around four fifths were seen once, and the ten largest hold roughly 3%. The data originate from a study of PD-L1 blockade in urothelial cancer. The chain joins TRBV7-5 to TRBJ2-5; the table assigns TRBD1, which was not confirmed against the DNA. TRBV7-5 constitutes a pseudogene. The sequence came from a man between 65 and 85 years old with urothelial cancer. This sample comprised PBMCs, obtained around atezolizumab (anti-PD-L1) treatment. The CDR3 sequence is CVRSLRRGRRNRARETQYF. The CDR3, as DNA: TGTGTCAGAAGCTTAAGAAGGGGAAGACGGAACAGGGCTAGAGAGACCCAGTACTTC.